A selection of T cell receptor beta chains follows, all from one sample in a study of control samples from healthy donors and cancer patients. TCRdb's table, derived via immunoSEQ multiplex PCR, lists solely in-frame clones and lacks some. This table has 100,000 to 150,000 clones, 80% to 95% appearing once. The sequencing input was PBMCs. The receptor set was obtained from a man older than 75 with head and neck cancer. The CDR3 runs from the conserved cysteine through the conserved F or W. The D gene is left open where the match is weak. Size tells how often a clone was seen (once, few, many) or the class of an expanded clone, and some rows leave it out.

-,TRBJ2-3,-,TRBV30,TGTGCCTGGGCAGGGGCGGATACGCAGTATTTT,CAWAGADTQYF
-,TRBJ2-7,-,TRBV2,TGTGCCAGCAGTGAATATCAGGATTACGAGCAGTACTTC,CASSEYQDYEQYF
-,TRBJ1-1,-,TRBV20-1,TGCAGTGCTAGGTTGAACACTGAAGCTTTCTTT,CSARLNTEAFF
-,TRBJ2-7,-,TRBV6-6,TGTGCCAGCAGTTTAGGGGATAGCTACGAGCAGTACTTC,CASSLGDSYEQYF
-,TRBJ1-4,-,TRBV6-2/TRBV6-3,TGTGCCAGCAGTGACCGAGCCGCCGCCACTAATGAAAAACTGTTTTTT,CASSDRAAATNEKLFF
-,TRBJ2-1,TRBD1,TRBV5-1,TGCGCCAGCAGTCTGGCAGGACAGGCCTCGGGGAATGAGCAGTTCTTC,CASSLAGQASGNEQFF
-,TRBJ2-1,-,TRBV5-4,TGTGCCAGCAGCTTGGGGTCAGCATACAATGAGCAGTTCTTC,CASSLGSAYNEQFF
-,TRBJ1-2,TRBD1,TRBV19,TGTGCCAGTAGTATGGCCCGGGACAGGGGGCGCGGTGGCTACACCTTC,CASSMARDRGRGGYTF
-,TRBJ1-3,-,TRBV30,TGTGCCTGGATGTCGGGCTCTGGAAACACCATATATTTT,CAWMSGSGNTIYF
-,TRBJ1-1,-,TRBV30,TGTGCCTGGAGTGTAAAGCTCGTCGAGAACACTGAAGCTTTCTTT,CAWSVKLVENTEAFF
-,TRBJ2-1,-,TRBV7-9,TGTGCCAGCAGCCTGGACAGATACAATGAGCAGTTCTTC,CASSLDRYNEQFF
-,TRBJ1-2,-,TRBV4-3,TGCGCCAGCAGCCAAGTGCCGGACTATGGCTACACCTTC,CASSQVPDYGYTF
once,TRBJ2-1,TRBD2,TRBV4-1,TGCGCCAGCAGCCACCCTCGGGGGGGCGGGGGGCCCCATGGGGATGAGCAGTTCTTC,CASSHPRGGGGPHGDEQFF
once,TRBJ1-3,-,TRBV6-1,TGTGCCAGCAGTGATAAACCGAGGGTCACCATATATTTT,CASSDKPRVTIYF
-,TRBJ1-1,-,TRBV7-9,TGTGCCAGCACCCAAGACGTGGGGCCGCGAGTTTCTGAAGCTTTCTTT,CASTQDVGPRVSEAFF
once,TRBJ2-2,TRBD1,TRBV7-9,TGTGCCAGCAGCATCGGACAGGCGAACACCGGGGAGCTGTTTTTT,CASSIGQANTGELFF
-,TRBJ1-2,-,TRBV12-3/TRBV12-4,TGTGCCAGCAGTTTACAAAACTATGGCTACACCTTC,CASSLQNYGYTF
-,TRBJ1-2,-,TRBV27,TGTGCCAGCAGTCCCCGGGACCCTCGCGATGGCTACACCTTC,CASSPRDPRDGYTF
-,TRBJ2-5,TRBD1,TRBV11-3,TGTGCCAGCAGCCGGACAGGGTTGGAGACCCAGTACTTC,CASSRTGLETQYF
once,TRBJ2-2,-,TRBV7-7,TGTGCCAGCAGCTCCGGACGTAGCACCGGGGAGCTGTTTTTT,CASSSGRSTGELFF
-,TRBJ2-6,TRBD2,TRBV3-1/TRBV3-2,TGTGCCAGCAGCCAAGAGTTGAGGGCTAGCGGGGGGGCTGGGGCCAACGTCCTGACTTTC,CASSQELRASGGAGANVLTF
-,TRBJ2-7,TRBD2,TRBV30,TGTGCCTGGAGCCCACCAGGCGGGGGGGCCTACGAGCAGTACTTC,CAWSPPGGGAYEQYF
-,TRBJ2-5,TRBD2,TRBV5-1,TGCGCCAGCAGCATGAGCGGGGAGGAGACCCAGTACTTC,CASSMSGEETQYF